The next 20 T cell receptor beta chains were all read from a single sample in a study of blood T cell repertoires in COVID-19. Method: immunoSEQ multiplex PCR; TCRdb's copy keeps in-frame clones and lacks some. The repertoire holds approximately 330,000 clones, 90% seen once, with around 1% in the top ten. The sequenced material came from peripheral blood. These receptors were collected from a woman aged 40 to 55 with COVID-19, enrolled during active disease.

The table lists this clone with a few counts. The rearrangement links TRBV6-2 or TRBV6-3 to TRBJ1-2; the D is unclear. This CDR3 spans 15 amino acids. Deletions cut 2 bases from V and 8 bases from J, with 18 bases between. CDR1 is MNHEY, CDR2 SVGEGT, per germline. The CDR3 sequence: CASSYDGFALAGYTF. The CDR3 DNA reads TGTGCCAGCAGTTACGACGGGTTCGCCTTGGCGGGCTACACCTTC.

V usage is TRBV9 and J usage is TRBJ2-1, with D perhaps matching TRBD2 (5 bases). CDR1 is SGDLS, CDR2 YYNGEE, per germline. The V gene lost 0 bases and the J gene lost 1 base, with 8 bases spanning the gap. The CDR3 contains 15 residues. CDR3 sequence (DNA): TGTGCCAGCAGCGTAGCAACTAGTTCCTACAATGAGCAGTTCTTC. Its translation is CASSVATSSYNEQFF.

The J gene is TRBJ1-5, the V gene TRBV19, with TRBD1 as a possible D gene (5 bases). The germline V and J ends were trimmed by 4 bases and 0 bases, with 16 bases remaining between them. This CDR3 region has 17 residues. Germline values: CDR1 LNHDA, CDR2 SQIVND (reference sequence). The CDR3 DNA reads TGTGCCAGTAGTAATCCGGGGGAACAGTATAGCAATCAGCCCCAGCATTTT. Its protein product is CASSNPGEQYSNQPQHF.

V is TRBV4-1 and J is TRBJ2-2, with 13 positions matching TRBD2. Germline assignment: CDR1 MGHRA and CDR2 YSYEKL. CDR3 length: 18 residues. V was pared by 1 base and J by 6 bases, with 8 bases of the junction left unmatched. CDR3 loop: CASSQAFTSGGAAGELFF. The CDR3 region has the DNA TGCGCCAGCAGCCAAGCTTTTACTAGCGGGGGGGCCGCCGGGGAGCTGTTTTTT.

CDR3 coding DNA: TGTGCCAGCAGTTACTCATATCGAACAGGGATAAACACTGAAGCTTTCTTT. Its translation is CASSYSYRTGINTEAFF. V gene TRBV6-2 or TRBV6-3 combines with J gene TRBJ1-1, with D tentatively TRBD1 (6 bases). V lost 0 bases and J 2 bases, leaving 16 bases between the germline ends. The CDR3 extends over 17 amino acids. Germline V gene lookup returns CDR1 MNHEY and CDR2 SVGEGT.

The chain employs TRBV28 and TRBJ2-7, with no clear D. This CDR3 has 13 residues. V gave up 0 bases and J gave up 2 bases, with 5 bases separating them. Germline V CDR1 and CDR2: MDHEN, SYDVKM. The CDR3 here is CASSLWAAYEQYF. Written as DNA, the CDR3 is TGTGCCAGCAGTTTATGGGCAGCCTACGAGCAGTACTTC.

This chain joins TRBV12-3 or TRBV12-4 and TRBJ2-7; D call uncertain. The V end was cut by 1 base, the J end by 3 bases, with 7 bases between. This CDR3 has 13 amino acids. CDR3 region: CASSLGLVYEQYF. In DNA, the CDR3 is TGTGCCAGCAGTTTAGGCCTAGTCTACGAGCAGTACTTC.

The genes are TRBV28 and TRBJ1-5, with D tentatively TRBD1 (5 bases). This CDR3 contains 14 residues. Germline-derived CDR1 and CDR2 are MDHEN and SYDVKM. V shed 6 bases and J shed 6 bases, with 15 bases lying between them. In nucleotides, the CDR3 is TGTGCCAGCAGGCAACCAGGGAATCCTCAGCCCCAGCATTTT. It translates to CASRQPGNPQPQHF.

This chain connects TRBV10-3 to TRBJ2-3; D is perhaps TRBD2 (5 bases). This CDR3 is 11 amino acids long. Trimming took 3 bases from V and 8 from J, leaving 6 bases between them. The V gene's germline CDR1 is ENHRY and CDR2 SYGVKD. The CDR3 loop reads CAISEGGTQYF. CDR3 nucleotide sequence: TGTGCCATCAGTGAAGGAGGTACGCAGTATTTT.

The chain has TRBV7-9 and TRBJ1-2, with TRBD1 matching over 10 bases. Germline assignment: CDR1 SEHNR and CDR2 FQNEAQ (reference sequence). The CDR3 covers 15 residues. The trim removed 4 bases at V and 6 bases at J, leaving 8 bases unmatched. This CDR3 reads CASSSGQGMWNGYTF. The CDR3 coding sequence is TGTGCCAGCAGCTCGGGACAGGGGATGTGGAATGGCTACACCTTC.

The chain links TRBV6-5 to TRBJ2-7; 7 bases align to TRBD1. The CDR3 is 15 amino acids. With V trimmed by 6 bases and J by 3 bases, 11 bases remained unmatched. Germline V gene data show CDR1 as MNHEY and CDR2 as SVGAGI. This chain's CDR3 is CASRNPGTVIYEQYF. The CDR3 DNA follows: TGTGCCAGCAGGAACCCCGGGACAGTCATCTACGAGCAGTACTTC.

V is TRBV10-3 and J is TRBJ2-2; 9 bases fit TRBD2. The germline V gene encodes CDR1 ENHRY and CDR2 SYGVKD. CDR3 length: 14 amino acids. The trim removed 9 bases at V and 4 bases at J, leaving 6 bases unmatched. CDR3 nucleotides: TGTGCCATACGCCTAGCGGGGCCCACCGGGGAGCTGTTTTTT. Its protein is CAIRLAGPTGELFF.

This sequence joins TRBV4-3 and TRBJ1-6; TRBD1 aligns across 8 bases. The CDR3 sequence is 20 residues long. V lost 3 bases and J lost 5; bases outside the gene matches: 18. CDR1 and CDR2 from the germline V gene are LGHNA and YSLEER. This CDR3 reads CASSHLTSVDRGGDNSPLHF. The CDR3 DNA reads TGCGCCAGCAGCCATCTCACCTCAGTTGACAGGGGCGGCGATAATTCACCCCTCCACTTT.

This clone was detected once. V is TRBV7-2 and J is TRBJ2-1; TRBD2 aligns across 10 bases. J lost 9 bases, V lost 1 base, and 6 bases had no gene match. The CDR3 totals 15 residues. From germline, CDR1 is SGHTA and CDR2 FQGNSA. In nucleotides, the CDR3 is TGTGCCAGCAGCTTAGGGCTAGCGGGAGTTGCTGAGCAGTTCTTC. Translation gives CASSLGLAGVAEQFF.

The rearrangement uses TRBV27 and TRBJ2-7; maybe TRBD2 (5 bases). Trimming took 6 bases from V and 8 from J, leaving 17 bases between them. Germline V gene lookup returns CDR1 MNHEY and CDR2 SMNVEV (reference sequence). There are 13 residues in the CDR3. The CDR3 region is CASRLQGWRQQYF. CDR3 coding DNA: TGTGCCAGCAGGCTACAAGGGTGGAGGCAGCAGTACTTC.

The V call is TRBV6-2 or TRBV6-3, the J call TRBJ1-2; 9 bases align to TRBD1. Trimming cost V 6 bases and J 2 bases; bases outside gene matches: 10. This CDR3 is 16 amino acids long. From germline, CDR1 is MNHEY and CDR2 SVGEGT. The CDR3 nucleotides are TGTGCCAGCAGCCTCCGCCGGGACAGGGACAACTATGGCTACACCTTC. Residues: CASSLRRDRDNYGYTF.

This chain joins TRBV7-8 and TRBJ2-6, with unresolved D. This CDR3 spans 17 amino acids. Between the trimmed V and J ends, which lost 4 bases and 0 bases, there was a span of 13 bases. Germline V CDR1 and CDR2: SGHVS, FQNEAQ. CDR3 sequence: CASSSQDTYSGANVLTF. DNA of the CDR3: TGTGCCAGCAGCTCCCAGGATACCTACTCTGGGGCCAACGTCCTGACTTTC.

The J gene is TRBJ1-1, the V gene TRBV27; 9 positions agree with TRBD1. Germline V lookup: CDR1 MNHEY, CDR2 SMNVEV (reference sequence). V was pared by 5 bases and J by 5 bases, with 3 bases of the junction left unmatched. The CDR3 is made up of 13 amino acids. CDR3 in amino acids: CASSPQGATEAFF. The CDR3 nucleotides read TGTGCCAGCAGTCCACAGGGGGCAACTGAAGCTTTCTTT.

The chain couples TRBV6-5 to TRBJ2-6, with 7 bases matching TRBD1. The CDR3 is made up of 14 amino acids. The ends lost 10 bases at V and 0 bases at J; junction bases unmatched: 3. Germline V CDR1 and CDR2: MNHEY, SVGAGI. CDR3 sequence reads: CATGGVSGANVLTF. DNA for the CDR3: TGTGCCACAGGGGGAGTCTCTGGGGCCAACGTCCTGACTTTC.

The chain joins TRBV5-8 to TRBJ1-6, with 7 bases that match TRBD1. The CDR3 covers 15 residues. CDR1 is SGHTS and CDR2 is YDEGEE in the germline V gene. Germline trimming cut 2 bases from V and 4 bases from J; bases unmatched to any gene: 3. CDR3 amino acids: CASSFQGQYNSPLHF. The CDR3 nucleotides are TGTGCCAGCAGCTTCCAGGGACAGTATAATTCACCCCTCCACTTT.